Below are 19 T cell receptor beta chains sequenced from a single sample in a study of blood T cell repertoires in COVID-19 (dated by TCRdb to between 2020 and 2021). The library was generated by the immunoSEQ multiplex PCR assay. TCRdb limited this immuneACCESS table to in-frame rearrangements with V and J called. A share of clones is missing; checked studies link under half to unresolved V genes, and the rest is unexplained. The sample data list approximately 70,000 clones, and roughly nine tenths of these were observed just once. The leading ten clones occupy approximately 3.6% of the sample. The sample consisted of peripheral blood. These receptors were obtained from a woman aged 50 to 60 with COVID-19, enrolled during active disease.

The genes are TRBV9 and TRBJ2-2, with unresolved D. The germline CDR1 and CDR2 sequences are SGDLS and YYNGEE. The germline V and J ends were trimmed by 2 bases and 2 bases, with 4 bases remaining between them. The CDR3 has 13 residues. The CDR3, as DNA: TGTGCCAGCAGCGTCAAAAACACCGGGGAGCTGTTTTTT. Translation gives CASSVKNTGELFF.

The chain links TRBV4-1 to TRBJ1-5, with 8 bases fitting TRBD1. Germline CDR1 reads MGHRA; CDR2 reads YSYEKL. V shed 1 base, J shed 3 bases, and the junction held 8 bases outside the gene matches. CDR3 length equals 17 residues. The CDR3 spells CASSQVWDRSYNQPQHF. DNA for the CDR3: TGCGCCAGCAGCCAAGTTTGGGACAGGTCCTACAATCAGCCCCAGCATTTT.

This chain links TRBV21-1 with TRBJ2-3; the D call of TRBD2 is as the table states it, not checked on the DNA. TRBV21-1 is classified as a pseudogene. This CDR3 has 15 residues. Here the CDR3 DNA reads TGTGCCAGCAGCCCCCCACCGGTAGGCACAGATACGCAGTATTTT. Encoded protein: CASSPPPVGTDTQYF.

The CDR3 protein is CASSEGTGVNTEAFF. CDR3 nucleotide sequence: TGTGCCAGCAGTGAAGGGACAGGAGTGAACACTGAAGCTTTCTTT. The chain combines TRBV6-1 with TRBJ1-1; TRBD1 aligns across 7 bases. The V and J ends lost 1 base and 0 bases, in that order; junction bases with no gene match: 2. The CDR3 length is 15 residues. The V gene's germline CDR1 is MNHNS and CDR2 SASEGT.

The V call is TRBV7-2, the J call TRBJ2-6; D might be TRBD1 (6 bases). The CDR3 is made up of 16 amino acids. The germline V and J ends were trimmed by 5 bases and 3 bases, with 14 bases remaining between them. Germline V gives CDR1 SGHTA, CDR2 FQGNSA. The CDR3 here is CASSPKTGGGANVLTF. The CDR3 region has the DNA TGTGCCAGCAGCCCAAAGACAGGCGGTGGGGCCAACGTCCTGACTTTC.

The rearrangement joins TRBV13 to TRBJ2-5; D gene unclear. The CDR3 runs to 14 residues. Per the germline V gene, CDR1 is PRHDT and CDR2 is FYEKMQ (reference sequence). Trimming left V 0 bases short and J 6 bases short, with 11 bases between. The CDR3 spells CASSLGARIKTQYF. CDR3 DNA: TGTGCCAGCAGCTTAGGGGCTAGAATAAAGACCCAGTACTTC.

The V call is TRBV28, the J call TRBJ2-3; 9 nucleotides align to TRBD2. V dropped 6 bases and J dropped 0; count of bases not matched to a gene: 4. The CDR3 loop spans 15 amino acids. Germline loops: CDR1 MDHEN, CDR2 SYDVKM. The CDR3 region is CASRSSGASTDTQYF. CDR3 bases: TGTGCCAGCAGGTCTAGCGGGGCTAGCACAGATACGCAGTATTTT.

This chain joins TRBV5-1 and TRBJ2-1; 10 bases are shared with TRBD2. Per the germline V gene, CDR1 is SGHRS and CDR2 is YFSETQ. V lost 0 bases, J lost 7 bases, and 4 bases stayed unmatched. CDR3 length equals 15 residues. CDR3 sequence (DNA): TGCGCCAGCAGCTTGGCGGGACTAGCGACGAATGAGCAGTTCTTC. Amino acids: CASSLAGLATNEQFF.

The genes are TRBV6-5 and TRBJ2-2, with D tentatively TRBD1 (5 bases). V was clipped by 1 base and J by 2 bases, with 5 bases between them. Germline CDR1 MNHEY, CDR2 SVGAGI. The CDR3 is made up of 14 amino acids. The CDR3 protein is CASSYWGNTGELFF. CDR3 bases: TGTGCCAGCAGTTACTGGGGCAACACCGGGGAGCTGTTTTTT.

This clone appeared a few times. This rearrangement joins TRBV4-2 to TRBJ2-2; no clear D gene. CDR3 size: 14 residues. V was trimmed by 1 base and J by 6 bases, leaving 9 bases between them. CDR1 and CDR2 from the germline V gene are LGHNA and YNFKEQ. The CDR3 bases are TGTGCCAGCAGCCAAGTCTCGGTCGCCGGGGAGCTGTTTTTT. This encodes CASSQVSVAGELFF.

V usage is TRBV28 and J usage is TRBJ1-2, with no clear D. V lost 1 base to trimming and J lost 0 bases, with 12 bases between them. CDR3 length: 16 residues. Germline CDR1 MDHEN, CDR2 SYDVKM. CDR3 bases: TGTGCCAGCAGTTTATCGTCGGGGTTAGCTAACTATGGCTACACCTTC. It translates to CASSLSSGLANYGYTF.

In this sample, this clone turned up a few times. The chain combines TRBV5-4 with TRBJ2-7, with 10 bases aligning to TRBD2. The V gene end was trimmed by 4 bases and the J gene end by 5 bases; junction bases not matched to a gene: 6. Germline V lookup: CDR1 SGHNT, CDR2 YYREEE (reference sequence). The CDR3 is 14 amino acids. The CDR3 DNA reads TGTGCCAGCAGCCCCCGACTAGCGGGTGACGAGCAGTACTTC. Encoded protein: CASSPRLAGDEQYF.

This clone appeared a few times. CDR3 protein: CAIMDSGQPQHF. In DNA, the CDR3 is TGTGCCATCATGGACAGTGGGCAGCCCCAGCATTTT. V is TRBV10-3 and J is TRBJ1-5, with D possibly TRBD1 on 6 matching bases. Trimming pared 7 bases from V and 7 bases from J, leaving 11 bases between. In germline, CDR1 is ENHRY, CDR2 SYGVKD. This CDR3 has 12 residues.

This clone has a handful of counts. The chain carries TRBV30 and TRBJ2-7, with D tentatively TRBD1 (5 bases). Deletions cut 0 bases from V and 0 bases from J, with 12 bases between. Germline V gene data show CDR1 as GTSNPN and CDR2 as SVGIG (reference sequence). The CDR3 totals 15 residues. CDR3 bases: TGTGCCTGGAGTGTACGGCACAGGTACTCCTACGAGCAGTACTTC. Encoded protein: CAWSVRHRYSYEQYF.

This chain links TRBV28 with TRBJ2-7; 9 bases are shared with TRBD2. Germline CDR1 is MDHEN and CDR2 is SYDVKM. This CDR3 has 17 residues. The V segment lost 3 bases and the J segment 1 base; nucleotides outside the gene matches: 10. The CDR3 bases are TGTGCCAGCAGTTTCCCGGCGACTAGCGGAGTGTCCTACGAGCAGTACTTC. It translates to CASSFPATSGVSYEQYF.

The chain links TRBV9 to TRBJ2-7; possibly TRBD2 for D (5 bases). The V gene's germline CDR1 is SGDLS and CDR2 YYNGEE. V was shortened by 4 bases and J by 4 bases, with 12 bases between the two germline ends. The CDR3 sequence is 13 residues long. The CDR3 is CASSPGWRYEQYF. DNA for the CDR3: TGTGCCAGCAGCCCCGGCTGGAGGTACGAGCAGTACTTC.

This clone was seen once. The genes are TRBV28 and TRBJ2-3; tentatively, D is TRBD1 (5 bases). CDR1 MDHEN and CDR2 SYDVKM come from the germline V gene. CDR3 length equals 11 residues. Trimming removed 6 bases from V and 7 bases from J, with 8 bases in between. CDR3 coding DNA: TGTGCCAGCAGGGACACCTATACGCAGTATTTT. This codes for CASRDTYTQYF.

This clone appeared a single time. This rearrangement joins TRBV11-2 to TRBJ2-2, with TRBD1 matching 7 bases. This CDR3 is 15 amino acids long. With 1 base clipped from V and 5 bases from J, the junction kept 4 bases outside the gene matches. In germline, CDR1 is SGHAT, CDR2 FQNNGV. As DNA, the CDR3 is TGTGCCAGCAGCTTAGGAGGGACAGAGACCGGGGAGCTGTTTTTT. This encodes CASSLGGTETGELFF.

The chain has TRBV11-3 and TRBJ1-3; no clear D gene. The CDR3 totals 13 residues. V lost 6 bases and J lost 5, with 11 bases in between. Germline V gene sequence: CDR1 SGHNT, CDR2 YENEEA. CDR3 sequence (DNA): TGTGCCAGCAGGGACCCGGGGAGAAACACCATATATTTT. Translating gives CASRDPGRNTIYF.